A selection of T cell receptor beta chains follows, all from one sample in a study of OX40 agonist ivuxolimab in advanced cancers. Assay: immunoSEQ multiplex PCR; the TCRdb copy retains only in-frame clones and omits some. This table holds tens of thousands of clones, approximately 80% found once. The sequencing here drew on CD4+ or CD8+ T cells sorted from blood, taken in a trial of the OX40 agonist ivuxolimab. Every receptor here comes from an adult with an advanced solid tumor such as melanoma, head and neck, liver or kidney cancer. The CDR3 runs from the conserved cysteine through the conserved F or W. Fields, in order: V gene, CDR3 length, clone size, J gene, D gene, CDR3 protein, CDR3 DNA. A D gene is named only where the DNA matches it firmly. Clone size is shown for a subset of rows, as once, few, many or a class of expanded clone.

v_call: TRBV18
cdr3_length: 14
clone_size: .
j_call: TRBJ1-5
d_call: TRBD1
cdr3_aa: CASSPGTGFQPQHF
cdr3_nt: TGTGCCAGCTCACCCGGGACAGGGTTTCAGCCCCAGCATTTT

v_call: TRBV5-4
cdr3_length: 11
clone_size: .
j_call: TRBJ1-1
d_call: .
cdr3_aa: CASSFGTEAFF
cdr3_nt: TGTGCCAGCAGCTTCGGCACTGAAGCTTTCTTT

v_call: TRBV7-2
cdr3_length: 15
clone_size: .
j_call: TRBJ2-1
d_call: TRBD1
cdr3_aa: CASSLVQGAVNEQFF
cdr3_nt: TGTGCCAGCAGCTTAGTACAGGGGGCGGTCAATGAGCAGTTCTTC

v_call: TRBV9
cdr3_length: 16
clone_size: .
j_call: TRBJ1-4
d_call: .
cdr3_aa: CASSVGDEGDNEKLFF
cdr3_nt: TGTGCCAGCAGCGTAGGTGACGAGGGGGATAATGAAAAACTGTTTTTT

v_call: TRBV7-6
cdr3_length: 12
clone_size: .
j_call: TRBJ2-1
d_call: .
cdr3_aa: CASSLEDNEQFF
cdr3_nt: TGTGCCAGCAGCTTAGAAGACAATGAGCAGTTCTTC

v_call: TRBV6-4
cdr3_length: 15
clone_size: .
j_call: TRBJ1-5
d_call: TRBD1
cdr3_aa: CASSGTGTSNQPQHF
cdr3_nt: TGTGCCAGCAGTGGGACAGGGACTAGCAATCAGCCCCAGCATTTT

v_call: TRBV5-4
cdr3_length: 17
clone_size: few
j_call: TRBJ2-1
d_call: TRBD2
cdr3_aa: CASSLFYIAGARDEQFF
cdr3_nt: TGTGCCAGCAGCTTATTCTATATAGCGGGGGCCCGGGATGAGCAGTTCTTC

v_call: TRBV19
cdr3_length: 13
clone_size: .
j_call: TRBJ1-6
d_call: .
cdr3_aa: CASTLSDYSPLHF
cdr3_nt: TGTGCCAGTACCTTGTCAGATTATTCACCCCTCCACTTT

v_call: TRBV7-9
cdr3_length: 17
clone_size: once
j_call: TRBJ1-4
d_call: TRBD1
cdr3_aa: CASSLAEGAGRNEKLFF
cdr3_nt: TGTGCCAGCAGCTTAGCGGAGGGGGCAGGGAGAAATGAAAAACTGTTTTTT

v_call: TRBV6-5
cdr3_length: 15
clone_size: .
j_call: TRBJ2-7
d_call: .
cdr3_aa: CASRSRGGSFYEQYF
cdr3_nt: TGTGCCAGCAGGAGCCGGGGCGGATCCTTCTACGAGCAGTACTTC

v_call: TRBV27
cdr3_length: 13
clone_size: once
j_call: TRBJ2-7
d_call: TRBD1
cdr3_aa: CASGLGQGYEQYF
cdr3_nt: TGTGCCAGCGGGTTGGGACAGGGCTACGAGCAGTACTTC

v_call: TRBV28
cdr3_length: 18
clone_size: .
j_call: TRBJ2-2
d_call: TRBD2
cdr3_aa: CASRPGLAGGRGTGELFF
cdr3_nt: TGTGCCAGCAGACCGGGACTAGCGGGAGGCAGGGGTACCGGGGAGCTGTTTTTT

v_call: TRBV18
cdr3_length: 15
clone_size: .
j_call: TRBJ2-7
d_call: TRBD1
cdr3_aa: CASSPAGQGAYEQYF
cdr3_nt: TGTGCCAGCTCACCAGCGGGACAGGGGGCTTACGAGCAGTACTTC

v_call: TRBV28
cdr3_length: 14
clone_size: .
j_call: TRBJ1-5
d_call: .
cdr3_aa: CASRSGFSGQPQHF
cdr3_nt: TGTGCCAGCAGGTCAGGGTTCTCGGGTCAGCCCCAGCATTTT

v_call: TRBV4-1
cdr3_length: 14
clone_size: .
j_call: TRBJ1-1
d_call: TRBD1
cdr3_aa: CASSQWTGDTEAFF
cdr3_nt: TGCGCCAGCAGCCAGTGGACAGGGGACACTGAAGCTTTCTTT

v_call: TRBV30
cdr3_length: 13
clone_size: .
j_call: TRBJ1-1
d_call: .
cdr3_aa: CAWSVTGDTEAFF
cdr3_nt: TGTGCCTGGAGTGTAACTGGGGACACTGAAGCTTTCTTT

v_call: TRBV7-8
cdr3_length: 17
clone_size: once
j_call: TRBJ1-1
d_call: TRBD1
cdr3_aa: CASSLVVQGGLYTEAFF
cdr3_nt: TGTGCCAGCAGCTTAGTGGTGCAGGGGGGATTGTACACTGAAGCTTTCTTT

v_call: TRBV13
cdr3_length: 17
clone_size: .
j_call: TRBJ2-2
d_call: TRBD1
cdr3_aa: CASSDWGTGDSTGELFF
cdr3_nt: TGTGCCAGCAGCGATTGGGGGACAGGGGACAGCACCGGGGAGCTGTTTTTT

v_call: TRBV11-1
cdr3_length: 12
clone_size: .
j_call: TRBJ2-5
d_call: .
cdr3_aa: CASSPEGETQYF
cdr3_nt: TGTGCCAGCAGCCCCGAGGGGGAGACCCAGTACTTC

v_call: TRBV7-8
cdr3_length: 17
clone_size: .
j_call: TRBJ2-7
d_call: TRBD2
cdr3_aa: CASSLIPLLAGAYEQYF
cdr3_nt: TGTGCCAGCAGCTTAATTCCCCTGCTAGCGGGAGCCTACGAGCAGTACTTC

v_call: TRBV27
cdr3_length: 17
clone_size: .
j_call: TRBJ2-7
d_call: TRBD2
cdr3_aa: CASSSGLAGVPYYEQYF
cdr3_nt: TGTGCCAGCAGTTCCGGACTAGCGGGAGTCCCGTACTACGAGCAGTACTTC

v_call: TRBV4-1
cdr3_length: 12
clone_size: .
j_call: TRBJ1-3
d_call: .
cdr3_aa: CASSQDQNTIYF
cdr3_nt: TGCGCCAGCAGCCAAGATCAGAACACCATATATTTT

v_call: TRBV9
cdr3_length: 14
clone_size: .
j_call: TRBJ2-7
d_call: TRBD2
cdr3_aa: CASSAGLAGYEQYF
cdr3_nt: TGTGCCAGCAGCGCGGGGCTAGCGGGTTACGAGCAGTACTTC

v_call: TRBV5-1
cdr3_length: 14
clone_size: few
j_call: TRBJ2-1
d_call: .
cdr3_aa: CASSLDDPGSEQFF
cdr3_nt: TGCGCCAGCAGCTTGGATGACCCGGGAAGTGAGCAGTTCTTC

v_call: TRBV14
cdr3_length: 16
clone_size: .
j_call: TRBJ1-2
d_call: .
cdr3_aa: CASSQEFSQVNYGYTF
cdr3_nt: TGTGCCAGCAGCCAAGAGTTTAGTCAGGTCAACTATGGCTACACCTTC

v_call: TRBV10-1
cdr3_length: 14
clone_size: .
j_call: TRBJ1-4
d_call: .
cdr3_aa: CASSTGTEAEKLFF
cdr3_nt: TGCGCCAGCAGTACAGGGACGGAGGCGGAAAAACTGTTTTTT

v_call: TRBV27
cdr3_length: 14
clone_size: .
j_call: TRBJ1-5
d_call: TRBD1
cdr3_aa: CASSYQGAGQPQHF
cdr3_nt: TGTGCCAGCAGTTACCAGGGGGCTGGGCAGCCCCAGCATTTT

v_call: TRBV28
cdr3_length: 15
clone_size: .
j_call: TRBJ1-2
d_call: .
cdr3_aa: CASSERGGANYGYTF
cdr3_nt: TGTGCCAGCAGTGAGCGAGGGGGAGCTAACTATGGCTACACCTTC

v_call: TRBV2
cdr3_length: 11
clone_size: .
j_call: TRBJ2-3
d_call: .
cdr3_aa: CASSGVDTQYF
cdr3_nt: TGTGCCAGCAGTGGAGTAGATACGCAGTATTTT

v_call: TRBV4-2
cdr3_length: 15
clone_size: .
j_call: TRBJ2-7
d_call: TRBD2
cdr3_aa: CASSQEGSSGYEQYF
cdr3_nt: TGTGCCAGCAGCCAAGAGGGGTCTAGCGGCTACGAGCAGTACTTC

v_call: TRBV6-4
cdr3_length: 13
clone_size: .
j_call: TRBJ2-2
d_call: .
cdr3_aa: CASTREYTGELFF
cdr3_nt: TGTGCCAGCACTCGGGAGTACACCGGGGAGCTGTTTTTT

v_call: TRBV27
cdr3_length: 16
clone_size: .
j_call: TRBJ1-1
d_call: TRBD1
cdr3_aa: CASSGGTGLLSHGAFF
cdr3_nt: TGTGCCAGCAGTGGTGGGACAGGGCTCTTATCCCACGGAGCTTTCTTT

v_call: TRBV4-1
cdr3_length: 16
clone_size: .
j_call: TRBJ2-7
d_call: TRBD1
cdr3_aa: CASSQVGTGRIDEQYF
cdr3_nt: TGCGCCAGCAGCCAGGTAGGGACAGGGAGGATTGACGAGCAGTACTTC

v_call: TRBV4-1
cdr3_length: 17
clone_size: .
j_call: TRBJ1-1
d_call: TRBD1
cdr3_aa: CASSQGRGLGVNTEAFF
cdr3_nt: TGCGCCAGCAGCCAAGGCAGGGGGCTGGGTGTGAACACTGAAGCTTTCTTT

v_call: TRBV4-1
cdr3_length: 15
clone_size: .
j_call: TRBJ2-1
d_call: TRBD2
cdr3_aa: CASSRTSGGADEQFF
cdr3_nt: TGCGCCAGCAGCCGGACTAGCGGGGGGGCCGATGAGCAGTTCTTC

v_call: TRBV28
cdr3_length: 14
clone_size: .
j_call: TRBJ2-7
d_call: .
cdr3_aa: CASSHQGLAYEQYF
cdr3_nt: TGTGCCAGCAGCCACCAGGGCCTTGCCTACGAGCAGTACTTC